One sample yielded the 27 T cell receptor beta chains listed below, sequenced in a study of T cell responses to AZD1222 COVID-19 vaccine. The assay was immunoSEQ multiplex PCR, and TCRdb's table has in-frame clones only and misses some. The sample carries 100,000 to 150,000 clones, 80% to 95% recorded once. The specimen comprised peripheral blood, sampled on day 0 of MenACWY control vaccination. The receptors come from an adult in good health.

CDR3 sequence reads: CASSQEVAGNEQFF. In DNA, the CDR3 is TGCGCCAGCAGCCAAGAAGTGGCGGGGAATGAGCAGTTCTTC. V is TRBV4-3 and J is TRBJ2-1, with a weak D call TRBD2 (6 bases). The ends were cut back, 0 bases at V and 7 bases at J, with 10 bases in the middle. Germline loops: CDR1 LGHNA, CDR2 YSLEER. The CDR3 covers 14 residues.

The chain combines TRBV5-1 with TRBJ2-3; D not certain. Looked up from germline, CDR1 is SGHRS and CDR2 is YFSETQ. CDR3 length equals 14 residues. V lost 3 bases, J lost 2 bases, and 10 bases lay in between. CDR3 sequence (DNA): TGCGCCAGCAGCTCAAACAGATTCACAGATACGCAGTATTTT. As protein: CASSSNRFTDTQYF.

This chain uses TRBV7-2 with TRBJ1-5; 11 bases line up with TRBD1. Unmatched junction bases numbered 2, after V lost 0 bases and J lost 4 bases. Germline V gene data show CDR1 as SGHTA and CDR2 as FQGNSA. The CDR3 spans 16 residues. The CDR3 loop is CASSLAGQGANQPQHF. CDR3 nucleotide sequence: TGTGCCAGCAGCTTAGCTGGACAGGGGGCAAATCAGCCCCAGCATTTT.

This sequence joins TRBV4-2 and TRBJ1-5; D unclear. In germline, CDR1 is LGHNA, CDR2 YNFKEQ. The CDR3 loop spans 14 amino acids. Between the trimmed V and J ends, which lost 4 bases and 2 bases, there was a span of 9 bases. The DNA of the CDR3 is TGTGCCAGCAGCCCTCAAGTCGGCAATCAGCCCCAGCATTTT. The encoded protein is CASSPQVGNQPQHF.

V gene TRBV15 combines with J gene TRBJ2-1; 10 bases agree with TRBD2. Losses at the gene ends were 3 bases for V and 6 bases for J; bases not matched to a gene: 8. CDR1 is LNHNV and CDR2 is YYDKDF in the germline V gene (reference sequence). This CDR3 has 16 residues. The CDR3 protein is CATSSLSAGGPNEQFF. The CDR3 coding sequence is TGTGCCACCAGCAGCCTCTCAGCGGGAGGGCCCAATGAGCAGTTCTTC.

V and J are TRBV10-2 and TRBJ1-2, with TRBD1 identical over 12 bases. This CDR3 is 14 amino acids long. The germline V gene encodes CDR1 WSHSY and CDR2 SAAADI. The trim removed 6 bases at V and 3 bases at J, leaving 2 bases unmatched. The CDR3 sequence is CASSGTGGDYGYTF. The CDR3 nucleotides read TGCGCCAGCAGCGGGACAGGGGGCGACTATGGCTACACCTTC.

This rearrangement joins TRBV5-4 to TRBJ2-1; 8 bases are a match to TRBD1. Trimming took 1 base from V and 1 from J; bases not matched to a gene: 13. This CDR3 is built from 19 residues. Per germline, CDR1 SGHNT and CDR2 YYREEE (reference sequence). The CDR3 nucleotides are TGTGCCAGCAGCTTGCAGGCAGGGGGCGCGGGATTGTCCTACAATGAGCAGTTCTTC. Amino acids: CASSLQAGGAGLSYNEQFF.

The J gene is TRBJ2-3, the V gene TRBV30, with 12 positions matching TRBD2. The CDR3 is made up of 14 amino acids. Unmatched junction bases numbered 8, after V lost 2 bases and J lost 11 bases. CDR1 and CDR2 from the germline V gene are GTSNPN and SVGIG (reference sequence). The CDR3 coding sequence is TGTGCCTGGAGTCCTAGCGGGAGGGGGATACGGCAGTATTTT. As protein: CAWSPSGRGIRQYF.

The J gene is TRBJ1-1, the V gene TRBV11-2, with a possible D match to TRBD1 (5 bases). Germline loops: CDR1 SGHAT, CDR2 FQNNGV. The CDR3 spans 14 residues. Deletions cut 4 bases from V and 2 bases from J, with 11 bases between. DNA for the CDR3: TGTGCCAGCAGCTCGCCGGGGCCCAACACTGAAGCTTTCTTT. Its translation is CASSSPGPNTEAFF.

This chain uses TRBV6-5 with TRBJ1-2; D call uncertain. This CDR3 comprises 12 residues. Germline V gene data show CDR1 as MNHEY and CDR2 as SVGAGI. Trimming stripped 5 bases from V and 5 bases from J, with 9 bases between. In DNA form, the CDR3 reads TGTGCCAGCAGTAAGGACGAGTATGGCTACACCTTC. Translation: CASSKDEYGYTF.

The chain joins TRBV2 to TRBJ2-5, with D unclear. This CDR3 spans 11 amino acids. Trimming stripped 6 bases from V and 2 bases from J, with 4 bases between. Per the germline V gene, CDR1 is SNHLY and CDR2 is FYNNEI. The DNA for the CDR3 is TGTGCCAGCAGGGAACAAGAGACCCAGTACTTC. Amino acid sequence: CASREQETQYF.

The chain recombines TRBV2 with TRBJ1-2; possibly TRBD1 for D (6 bases). V lost 2 bases and J 4 bases, leaving 14 bases between the germline ends. CDR3 size: 15 residues. Germline V gives CDR1 SNHLY, CDR2 FYNNEI. CDR3 loop: CASSEKIWTVYGYTF. The CDR3 DNA follows: TGTGCCAGCAGTGAAAAAATTTGGACAGTCTATGGCTACACCTTC.

This CDR3 is CASSRDRGDTEAFF. CDR3 DNA: TGTGCCAGCAGCAGGGACAGGGGGGACACTGAAGCTTTCTTT. The rearrangement links TRBV7-2 to TRBJ1-1; 11 bases match TRBD1. CDR1 SGHTA and CDR2 FQGNSA come from the germline V gene. J lost 3 bases, V lost 5 bases, and 2 bases had no gene match. The CDR3 contains 14 residues.

The chain recombines TRBV28 with TRBJ2-5, with TRBD1 matching over 10 bases. Germline CDR1 is MDHEN and CDR2 is SYDVKM. J was trimmed by 4 bases and V by 5 bases; bases with no gene match: 7. This CDR3 comprises 15 residues. CDR3 protein: CASSGGDRGGETQYF. Here the CDR3 DNA reads TGTGCCAGCAGTGGAGGGGACAGGGGAGGAGAGACCCAGTACTTC.

The rearrangement links TRBV28 to TRBJ1-2; possibly TRBD1 for D (6 bases). The CDR3 contains 13 residues. V lost 3 bases, J lost 8 bases, and 13 bases lay in between. Germline loops: CDR1 MDHEN, CDR2 SYDVKM. CDR3 DNA: TGTGCCAGCAGTTTTCAGGGGCCTTGGGGCTACACCTTC. Protein: CASSFQGPWGYTF.

The chain uses TRBV3-1 (or the pseudogene TRBV3-2) and TRBJ2-7, with D hard to call. CDR3 length: 13 residues. In germline, CDR1 is LGHDT, CDR2 YNNKEL (reference sequence). V lost 2 bases, J lost 4 bases, and 9 bases lay in between. The CDR3 DNA follows: TGTGCCAGCAGCCAAAGGCCCAGGTACGAGCAGTACTTC. Residues: CASSQRPRYEQYF.

The V call is TRBV5-1, the J call TRBJ2-7, with 8 positions matching TRBD1. In germline, CDR1 is SGHRS, CDR2 YFSETQ. The CDR3 spans 15 residues. J was trimmed by 2 bases and V by 0 bases; bases with no gene match: 4. The CDR3 loop reads CASSLDLQGAYEQYF. The CDR3 DNA sequence: TGCGCCAGCAGCTTGGATTTACAGGGGGCCTACGAGCAGTACTTC.

The CDR3 reads CASSQDYGTGGYTF. The CDR3 nucleotides read TGTGCCAGCAGCCAAGATTATGGGACAGGGGGCTACACCTTC. The V call is TRBV4-2, the J call TRBJ1-2, with TRBD1 matching 9 bases. Germline CDR1 is LGHNA and CDR2 is YNFKEQ. The J segment lost 8 bases and the V segment lost 0 bases, leaving 4 bases of the junction unmatched. The length of the CDR3 is 14 residues.

CDR3 bases: TGTGCCAGCAGTTACGGGTCAGATACGCAGTATTTT. Residues: CASSYGSDTQYF. V is TRBV6-2 or TRBV6-3 and J is TRBJ2-3; the D is unclear. The ends were cut back, 2 bases at V and 4 bases at J, with 4 bases in the middle. Germline V gene lookup returns CDR1 MNHEY and CDR2 SVGEGT. CDR3 length equals 12 residues.

The chain is built from TRBV10-3 and TRBJ2-5, with D tentatively TRBD2 (6 bases). The V gene lost 2 bases and the J gene lost 5 bases, with 6 bases spanning the gap. This CDR3 has 12 residues. Germline CDR1 is ENHRY and CDR2 is SYGVKD. CDR3 amino acids: CAISEGGETQYF. CDR3 nucleotides: TGTGCCATCAGTGAGGGAGGGGAGACCCAGTACTTC.

The chain combines TRBV15 with TRBJ2-5; no reliable D call. Germline loops: CDR1 LNHNV, CDR2 YYDKDF (reference sequence). The CDR3 has 15 amino acids. The V end was cut by 5 bases, the J end by 1 base, with 14 bases between. The CDR3 DNA is TGTGCCACCAGCCAAGAGGTGGCAGTCCAAGAGACCCAGTACTTC. Residues: CATSQEVAVQETQYF.

The chain combines TRBV6-1 with TRBJ1-5, with D uncertain. V gave up 1 base and J gave up 7 bases, with 11 bases separating them. The CDR3 spans 14 residues. From germline, CDR1 is MNHNS and CDR2 SASEGT. The CDR3 nucleotides are TGTGCCAGCAGTGAAGAGAGGGTCAGGCAGCCCCAGCATTTT. This translates into CASSEERVRQPQHF.

This chain links TRBV4-1 with TRBJ1-4; D unresolved. CDR3 size: 15 residues. Germline CDR1 MGHRA, CDR2 YSYEKL. With 0 bases removed from V and 6 bases from J, the gap between germline ends came to 11 bases. The CDR3 sequence is CASSQDTEIHEKLFF. The CDR3 DNA follows: TGCGCCAGCAGCCAAGATACGGAGATACATGAAAAACTGTTTTTT.

This sequence joins TRBV11-2 and TRBJ2-7; 10 nucleotides align to TRBD1. The CDR3 covers 17 residues. The germline V gene encodes CDR1 SGHAT and CDR2 FQNNGV. J gave up 5 bases and V 5 bases, and 15 bases lay outside the gene matches. CDR3 in DNA: TGTGCCAGCAGCCCCCGGCTATTGGGGACAGGGGAAAACGAGCAGTACGTC. This gives the protein CASSPRLLGTGENEQYV.

This clone was counted once. The chain recombines TRBV14 with TRBJ2-7; D unclear. The CDR3 covers 10 residues. CDR1 and CDR2 from the germline V gene are SGHDN and FVKESK. Trimming removed 10 bases from V and 12 bases from J, with 16 bases in between. The CDR3 loop is CATWGSVPYV. Here the CDR3 DNA reads TGTGCCACTTGGGGATCGGTGCCGTACGTC.

V is TRBV5-1 and J is TRBJ1-4; D is ambiguous. Germline loops: CDR1 SGHRS, CDR2 YFSETQ. V shed 5 bases and J shed 7 bases, with 15 bases lying between them. The CDR3 has 14 residues. The CDR3 sequence is CASRGGLEGEKLFF. The CDR3 region has the DNA TGCGCCAGCAGGGGCGGGTTGGAAGGTGAAAAACTGTTTTTT.

The J gene is TRBJ2-1, the V gene TRBV11-2; TRBD2 is a possible D gene (5 bases). V was trimmed by 4 bases and J by 7 bases, leaving 14 bases between them. The V gene's germline CDR1 is SGHAT and CDR2 FQNNGV. The CDR3 is 14 residues long. CDR3 bases: TGTGCCAGCAGCTCCTCGGAGGCGGTGAATGAGCAGTTCTTC. This sequence encodes CASSSSEAVNEQFF.